These 10 T cell receptor beta chains were sequenced from one sample in a study of T cells in localized non-small cell lung cancer. Sequencing was performed with immunoSEQ multiplex PCR; in TCRdb, only in-frame clones are kept and a portion is missing. Here the sample spans 78,000 or so clones, 84% being singletons. The sequenced sample was peripheral blood, obtained before any cancer treatment. All receptors come from a man aged 35 to 70 with stage I lung adenocarcinoma.

V is TRBV11-2 and J is TRBJ2-2, with D hard to call. V was shortened by 1 base and J by 3 bases, with 3 bases between the two germline ends. The germline V gene encodes CDR1 SGHAT and CDR2 FQNNGV. CDR3 size: 13 residues. The DNA for the CDR3 is TGTGCCAGCAGCTTAGGGGACACCGGGGAGCTGTTTTTT. Translated: CASSLGDTGELFF.

The CDR3 DNA reads as TGTGCCAGTAGTCTCGACAGGGGGCGGAACTATGGCTACACCTTC. Encoded protein: CASSLDRGRNYGYTF. V gene TRBV19 combines with J gene TRBJ1-2; 10 bases agree with TRBD1. Germline V CDR1 and CDR2: LNHDA, SQIVND (reference sequence). The CDR3 sequence is 15 residues long. V trimming: 5 bases; J trimming: 2 bases; junction bases outside the gene matches: 5.

The chain is built from TRBV28 and TRBJ2-7; 10 nucleotides align to TRBD2. V trimming: 3 bases; J trimming: 3 bases; junction bases outside the gene matches: 11. Germline V gives CDR1 MDHEN, CDR2 SYDVKM. This CDR3 is built from 17 residues. CDR3 in amino acids: CASSFIAGGQLHYEQYF. The CDR3 DNA follows: TGTGCCAGCAGTTTCATAGCGGGAGGTCAGCTACACTACGAGCAGTACTTC. The full variable domain, with the rest looked up from reference TRBV28 and TRBJ2-7, is DVKVTQSSRYLVKRTGEKVFLECVQDMDHENMFWYRQDPGLGLRLIYFSYDVKMKEKGDIPEGYSVSREKKERFSLILESASTNQTSMYLCASSFIAGGQLHYEQYFGPGTRLTVT.

This rearrangement joins TRBV7-9 to TRBJ2-5; D is perhaps TRBD1 or TRBD2 (5 bases each). The CDR3 loop spans 13 amino acids. V dropped 1 base and J dropped 6 bases, with 9 bases sitting between them. Germline values: CDR1 SEHNR, CDR2 FQNEAQ (reference sequence). CDR3 coding DNA: TGTGCCAGCAGCTTAGGGCCGGGACAGACCCAGTACTTC. Translated, it gives CASSLGPGQTQYF.

V gene TRBV9 combines with J gene TRBJ2-1; 9 bases match TRBD2. The V segment lost 0 bases and the J segment 9 bases; nucleotides outside the gene matches: 4. This CDR3 is built from 14 residues. In germline, CDR1 is SGDLS, CDR2 YYNGEE. The CDR3 protein is CASSVAGLALEQFF. The CDR3 nucleotides read TGTGCCAGCAGCGTAGCGGGACTAGCCCTTGAGCAGTTCTTC.

The table lists this clone with a few counts. The CDR3 loop reads CASRLAFLTVYEQYF. As DNA, the CDR3 is TGCGCCAGCAGACTTGCCTTTTTGACGGTCTACGAGCAGTACTTC. The V gene is TRBV5-1, the J gene TRBJ2-7; D is ambiguous. There are 15 residues in the CDR3. Trimming shortened V by 5 bases and J by 3 bases, and 18 bases separated the two germline ends. Germline-derived CDR1 and CDR2 are SGHRS and YFSETQ.

V is TRBV30 and J is TRBJ2-5; possible D gene TRBD2, 6 bases. The J call may be in error: the DNA end matches TRBJ2-7 better. Germline V CDR1 and CDR2: GTSNPN, SVGIG (reference sequence). The CDR3 runs 16 residues. CDR3 in amino acids: CAWSVLVGGSSYEQYF. For the CDR3, the DNA is TGTGCCTGGAGTGTACTTGTCGGAGGGAGCTCCTACGAGCAGTACTTC.

CDR3 amino acids: CASSTGTPAQYF. Here the CDR3 DNA reads TGTGCCAGCAGCACCGGGACACCAGCCCAGTACTTC. J is TRBJ2-5 and V is TRBV5-6, with D perhaps matching TRBD1 (6 bases). Looked up from germline, CDR1 is SGHDT and CDR2 is YYEEEE. There are 12 residues in the CDR3. V shed 4 bases and J shed 9 bases, with 13 bases lying between them.

This rearrangement joins TRBV9 to TRBJ2-2, with no clear D. Germline lookup yields CDR1 SGDLS and CDR2 YYNGEE. Trimming took off 2 bases at V and 0 bases at J, with 5 bases between the two ends. The CDR3 has 14 amino acids. The CDR3 nucleotides are TGTGCCAGCAGCGTGCTATCGAACACCGGGGAGCTGTTTTTT. Protein sequence: CASSVLSNTGELFF. The full variable domain, with the rest looked up from reference TRBV9 and TRBJ2-2, is DSGVTQTPKHLITATGQRVTLRCSPRSGDLSVYWYQQSLDQGLQFLIQYYNGEERAKGNILERFSAQQFPDLHSELNLSSLELGDSALYFCASSVLSNTGELFFGEGSRLTVL.

This clone was seen a few times. V is TRBV7-2 and J is TRBJ2-1; no firm D call. Germline V lookup: CDR1 SGHTA, CDR2 FQGNSA. The V and J ends lost 3 bases and 8 bases respectively, with 11 bases between them. This CDR3 has 13 amino acids. In DNA form, the CDR3 reads TGTGCCAGCAGCTTTTCGGCAGTCGATGAGCAGTTCTTC. Translation gives CASSFSAVDEQFF.